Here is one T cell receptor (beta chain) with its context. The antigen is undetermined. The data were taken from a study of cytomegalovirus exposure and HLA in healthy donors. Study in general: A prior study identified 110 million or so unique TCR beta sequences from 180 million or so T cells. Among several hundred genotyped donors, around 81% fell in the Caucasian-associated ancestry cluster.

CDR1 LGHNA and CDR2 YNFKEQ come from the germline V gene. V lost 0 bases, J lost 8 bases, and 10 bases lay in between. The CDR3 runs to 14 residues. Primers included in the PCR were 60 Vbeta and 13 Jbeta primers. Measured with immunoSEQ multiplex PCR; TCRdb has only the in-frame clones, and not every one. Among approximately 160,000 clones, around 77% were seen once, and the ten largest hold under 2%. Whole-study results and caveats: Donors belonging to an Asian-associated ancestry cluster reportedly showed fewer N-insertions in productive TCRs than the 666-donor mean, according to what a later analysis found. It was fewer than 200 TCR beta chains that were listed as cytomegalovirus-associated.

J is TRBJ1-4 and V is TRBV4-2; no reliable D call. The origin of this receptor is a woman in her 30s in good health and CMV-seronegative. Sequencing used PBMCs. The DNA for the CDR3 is TGTGCCAGCAGCCAAGATCGGGGTTCGGAAAAACTGTTTTTT. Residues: CASSQDRGSEKLFF.